The 29 T cell receptor beta chains listed next were all sequenced from one sample in a study of regulatory T cells in long-lasting Graves disease (dated by TCRdb to the early 2020s). The protocol used for the library was multiplex PCR. Sequenced using an Illumina HiSeq 4000. CDR3 regions were amplified by Arm-PCR with iRepertoire HTBI primers to construct TCR beta libraries. The public reads were reprocessed in TCRdb via fastp at Q25 and MiXCR, keeping in-frame beta chains. When rows share a CDR3 protein, they turn into one entry using the most common DNA and genes. This sample gives fewer than 500,000 distinct CDR3 sequences in total; about 16% of them show up just once. In total, the top ten clones hold 9.5% to 15% of the sample. The sample's time point label, decoded: newly diagnosed GD, antithyroid drugs for less than 3 months. RNA was extracted from PBMCs in TRIzol for both TCR sequencing and RNA sequencing.

These sequences were also reported in another study, on T cells in Graves' hyperthyroidism and ophthalmopathy.

The sample in question was peripheral blood mononuclear cells (PBMCs), obtained at new diagnosis, from a patient treated with antithyroid drugs. These receptors all stem from a man between 40 and 49 years old with Graves disease. Donor details come from another sample of the same person, matched by shared clones.

This clonotype was seen a handful of times. The rearrangement uses TRBV5-6 and TRBJ2-7, with D perhaps TRBD2 (6 bases). Trimming cost V 7 bases and J 3 bases, with 11 bases left between them. The length of the CDR3 is 12 residues. Germline lookup yields CDR1 SGHDT and CDR2 YYEEEE. CDR3 sequence: CASGRRGYEQYF. The CDR3 nucleotides are TGTGCCAGCGGGAGGAGGGGCTACGAGCAGTACTTC.

This clonotype appeared many times. The J gene is TRBJ2-4, the V gene TRBV6-5; weak D call: TRBD1 (5 bases). CDR1 is MNHEY, CDR2 SVGAGI, per germline. The CDR3 has 14 residues. V was clipped by 0 bases and J by 9 bases, with 12 bases between them. This CDR3 is CASSYSGRRGIQYF. The CDR3 DNA follows: TGTGCCAGCAGTTACTCGGGAAGAAGGGGCATTCAGTACTTC.

The V and J genes are TRBV25-1 and TRBJ2-7; 10 nucleotides agree with TRBD1. The CDR3 sequence is 14 residues long. The junction had 5 bases not matched to a gene; V was cut back by 4 bases and J by 5 bases. CDR1 and CDR2 (germline): MGHDK, SYGVNS. The CDR3 sequence: CASSARTGGNEQYF. Here the CDR3 DNA reads TGTGCCAGCAGTGCTAGGACAGGGGGTAACGAGCAGTACTTC.

This clonotype was seen only once. The chain has TRBV5-1 and TRBJ2-6; the D gene is possibly TRBD1 (5 bases). Deletions cut 2 bases from V and 0 bases from J, with 12 bases between. Germline CDR1 and CDR2: SGHRS and YFSETQ. CDR3 length equals 17 residues. The CDR3 protein is CASSFRRQSSGANVLTF. The CDR3 DNA follows: TGCGCCAGCAGCTTTCGAAGACAGAGCTCTGGGGCCAACGTCCTGACTTTC.

This clonotype has at least ten counts. The V call is TRBV2, the J call TRBJ2-5; D possibly corresponds to TRBD2 (5 bases). The V end was cut by 7 bases, the J end by 3 bases, with 9 bases between. This CDR3 region has 12 residues. In germline, CDR1 is SNHLY, CDR2 FYNNEI. The CDR3 DNA follows: TGTGCCAGCATAGCGCGCAAAGAGACCCAGTACTTC. This sequence encodes CASIARKETQYF.

V and J are TRBV15 and TRBJ2-5; TRBD1 matches 8 bases. Trimming at V came to 3 bases and at J to 3 bases, leaving 3 bases not matched to a gene. This CDR3 spans 14 amino acids. CDR1 and CDR2 from the germline V gene are LNHNV and YYDKDF (reference sequence). The CDR3 protein is CATSRLQGEETQYF. The DNA of the CDR3 is TGTGCCACCAGCAGGCTACAGGGGGAAGAGACCCAGTACTTC.

This clonotype showed up many times. CDR3 DNA: TGTGCCATCAGTGAGTCGGCGGGACCCGAGCAGTACTTC. It specifies CAISESAGPEQYF. The V gene is TRBV10-3, the J gene TRBJ2-7; D possibly corresponds to TRBD2 (6 bases). The CDR3 spans 13 residues. Germline V lookup: CDR1 ENHRY, CDR2 SYGVKD. Between the trimmed V and J ends, which lost 0 bases and 6 bases, there was a span of 9 bases.

This clonotype was observed a few times. The chain joins TRBV9 to TRBJ2-7, with 10 bases identical to TRBD1. The J segment lost 0 bases and the V segment lost 0 bases, leaving 3 bases of the junction unmatched. The germline gives CDR1 SGDLS, CDR2 YYNGEE. The CDR3 covers 16 residues. CDR3 DNA sequence: TGTGCCAGCAGCGTAGGTCGGGACAGGGGCTCCTACGAGCAGTACTTC. Protein product: CASSVGRDRGSYEQYF.

This clonotype has only a few counts. The chain couples TRBV7-9 to TRBJ2-6; D perhaps matches TRBD2 (5 bases). The V end was cut by 1 base, the J end by 4 bases, with 14 bases between. CDR1 is SEHNR, CDR2 FQNEAQ, per germline (reference sequence). This CDR3 contains 17 residues. The CDR3 loop is CASSLGFEGAGANVLTF. The CDR3 bases are TGTGCCAGCAGCTTAGGTTTTGAGGGCGCAGGGGCCAACGTCCTGACTTTC.

This clonotype occurred a few times. The chain uses TRBV2 and TRBJ2-1, with D possibly matching TRBD1 (5 bases). Germline V CDR1 and CDR2: SNHLY, FYNNEI. This CDR3 region has 14 residues. Trimming removed 7 bases at V and 4 bases at J, with 14 bases between. CDR3 region: CASMAPGSYNEQFF. DNA for the CDR3: TGTGCCAGCATGGCGCCAGGGTCTTACAATGAGCAGTTCTTC. Filled out from reference TRBV2 and TRBJ2-1, the complete variable domain reads EPEVTQTPSHQVTQMGQEVILRCVPISNHLYFYWYRQILGQKVEFLVSFYNNEISEKSEIFDDQFSVERPDGSNFTLKIRSTKLEDSAMYFCASMAPGSYNEQFFGPGTRLTVL.

This chain links TRBV30 with TRBJ1-1, with D maybe TRBD1 (6 bases). CDR1 is GTSNPN and CDR2 is SVGIG in the germline V gene (reference sequence). The CDR3 consists of 16 residues. V was clipped by 2 bases and J by 0 bases, with 16 bases between them. This CDR3 reads CAWSPFPGAMNTEAFF. The CDR3 nucleotides read TGTGCCTGGAGTCCCTTCCCGGGGGCCATGAACACTGAAGCTTTCTTT. Complete variable domain (other parts from reference TRBV30 and TRBJ1-1): SQTIHQWPATLVQPVGSPLSLECTVEGTSNPNLYWYRQAAGRGLQLLFYSVGIGQISSEVPQNLSASRPQDRQFILSSKKLLLSDSGFYLCAWSPFPGAMNTEAFFGQGTRLTVV.

The J gene is TRBJ2-5, the V gene TRBV18; D perhaps matches TRBD2 (7 bases). The V gene's germline CDR1 is KGHSH and CDR2 LQKENI. The V gene lost 8 bases and the J gene lost 3 bases, with 16 bases spanning the gap. The CDR3 spans 14 residues. The CDR3 loop reads CASRPGGLEETQYF. The CDR3 DNA is TGTGCCAGCAGACCCGGGGGGCTTGAAGAGACCCAGTACTTC.

This clonotype has a handful of counts. J is TRBJ2-7 and V is TRBV5-1; D is unclear. The CDR3 sequence is 16 residues long. Germline V gene data show CDR1 as SGHRS and CDR2 as YFSETQ. The ends were cut back, 0 bases at V and 7 bases at J, with 20 bases in the middle. CDR3 bases: TGCGCCAGCAGCTTGGGTTTAGGCCAGCAATTTGGGGAGCAGTACTTC. As protein: CASSLGLGQQFGEQYF.

This clonotype appeared many times. The rearrangement uses TRBV27 and TRBJ1-5; D gene uncertain. V lost 1 base and J 7 bases, leaving 8 bases between the germline ends. Per germline, CDR1 MNHEY and CDR2 SMNVEV (reference sequence). CDR3 size: 13 residues. The CDR3 nucleotides are TGTGCCAGCAGTTTATACCCGGGGCAGCCCCAGCATTTT. Its translation: CASSLYPGQPQHF.

This clonotype showed up many times. This sequence joins TRBV7-9 and TRBJ1-1, with D possibly TRBD1 on 6 matching bases. The V end lost 2 bases, the J end lost 0 bases, and 10 bases lay between the germline ends. Germline V gives CDR1 SEHNR, CDR2 FQNEAQ (reference sequence). The CDR3 totals 15 residues. The CDR3 DNA sequence: TGTGCCAGCAGCTTAAGAGGGGGGCTGAACACTGAAGCTTTCTTT. Its protein product is CASSLRGGLNTEAFF. Based on the CDR3 plus reference TRBV7-9 and TRBJ1-1, the full variable domain is DTGVSQNPRHKITKRGQNVTFRCDPISEHNRLYWYRQTLGQGPEFLTYFQNEAQLEKSRLLSDRFSAERPKGSFSTLEIQRTEQGDSAMYLCASSLRGGLNTEAFFGQGTRLTVV.

About this clonotype: Possible read error: a much larger clone is one base away. This chain joins TRBV11-3 and TRBJ2-3; D perhaps matches TRBD1 (6 bases). Near its end, the DNA agrees better with TRBJ2-7, so the J call may be wrong. Germline assignment: CDR1 SGHNT and CDR2 YENEEA. The CDR3 is 19 amino acids. CDR3 in amino acids: CASSFGQRAPRYSYNEQYF. CDR3 coding DNA: TGTGCCAGCAGCTTTGGACAGAGGGCCCCTCGGTACTCCTACAATGAGCAGTACTTC.

The table lists this clonotype with a few counts. The chain carries TRBV6-1 and TRBJ1-1; possible D gene TRBD1, 6 bases. Germline assignment: CDR1 MNHNS and CDR2 SASEGT. This CDR3 comprises 15 residues. V lost 2 bases, J lost 0 bases, and 10 bases lay in between. The CDR3 loop is CASSERSGVNTEAFF. CDR3 DNA: TGTGCCAGCAGTGAAAGATCAGGGGTGAACACTGAAGCTTTCTTT.

Ten or more counts support this clonotype. The gene calls are TRBV7-9 and TRBJ2-7; D is uncertain. This CDR3 is built from 12 residues. Germline V gene lookup returns CDR1 SEHNR and CDR2 FQNEAQ (reference sequence). V was shortened by 2 bases and J by 3 bases, with 5 bases between the two germline ends. The CDR3 reads CASSLSLYEQYF. The CDR3 DNA sequence: TGTGCCAGCAGCTTATCCCTCTACGAGCAGTACTTC.

This clonotype has a count of ten or more. The chain couples TRBV12-3 or TRBV12-4 to TRBJ2-5; tentative D call: TRBD2 (6 bases). The CDR3 length is 16 residues. V lost 3 bases, J lost 2 bases, and 16 bases lay in between. The CDR3 is CASSFLRGAGQETQYF. The CDR3 DNA sequence: TGTGCCAGCAGTTTCTTGCGGGGCGCAGGTCAAGAGACCCAGTACTTC.

V usage is TRBV9 and J usage is TRBJ2-6, with D possibly TRBD1 on 5 matching bases. The germline CDR1 and CDR2 sequences are SGDLS and YYNGEE. The CDR3 length is 16 residues. Trimming left V 0 bases short and J 4 bases short, with 11 bases between. The CDR3 loop reads CASSVVPGKGANVLTF. As DNA, the CDR3 is TGTGCCAGCAGCGTAGTACCAGGGAAAGGGGCCAACGTCCTGACTTTC.

For this clonotype: Possible read error: a much larger clone is one base away. The chain couples TRBV5-1 to TRBJ2-6; D gene unclear. Per the germline V gene, CDR1 is SGHRS and CDR2 is YFSETQ. The germline V and J ends were trimmed by 1 base and 3 bases, with 8 bases remaining between them. This CDR3 spans 15 amino acids. The DNA of the CDR3 is TGCGCCAGCAGCTTGAGGACGGGTGGGGCCAACGTCCTGACTTTC. This encodes CASSLRTGGANVLTF.

The V and J genes are TRBV2 and TRBJ2-1, with 7 nucleotides matching TRBD2. Germline V gives CDR1 SNHLY, CDR2 FYNNEI. V was pared by 10 bases and J by 10 bases, with 13 bases of the junction left unmatched. CDR3 size: 13 residues. The CDR3 is CATRDGTTYEQFF. The CDR3 region has the DNA TGTGCCACCCGGGACGGGACTACCTACGAGCAGTTCTTC.

This clonotype was seen many times. This chain joins TRBV5-1 and TRBJ2-1; TRBD1 or TRBD2 may be the D gene (5 bases each). V lost 4 bases, J lost 7 bases, and 18 bases lay in between. This CDR3 has 15 amino acids. CDR1 is SGHRS, CDR2 YFSETQ, per germline. Here the CDR3 reads CASSPPGRGGNEQFF. CDR3 nucleotide sequence: TGCGCCAGCAGCCCGCCGGGACGAGGAGGTAATGAGCAGTTCTTC.

This clonotype was recorded at least ten times. The V and J genes are TRBV3-1 and TRBJ2-5; D possibly corresponds to TRBD1 (6 bases). CDR3 size: 14 residues. Trimming shortened V by 3 bases and J by 3 bases, and 11 bases separated the two germline ends. CDR1 is LGHDT, CDR2 YNNKEL, per germline (reference sequence). The CDR3 protein is CASSHPPGEETQYF. The CDR3 coding sequence is TGTGCCAGCAGCCATCCACCAGGGGAAGAGACCCAGTACTTC.

The chain is built from TRBV6-5 and TRBJ2-1, with D maybe TRBD2 (5 bases). Germline CDR1 MNHEY, CDR2 SVGAGI. The CDR3 is made up of 15 amino acids. The V and J ends lost 2 bases and 7 bases respectively, with 15 bases between them. CDR3 sequence (DNA): TGTGCCAGCAGTTACGACGGGATCCTCGGTAATGAGCAGTTCTTC. Translating gives CASSYDGILGNEQFF.

This clonotype has a handful of counts. J is TRBJ2-1 and V is TRBV3-1, with D maybe TRBD2 (6 bases). Trimming removed 0 bases from V and 16 bases from J, with 10 bases in between. Germline V CDR1 and CDR2: LGHDT, YNNKEL (reference sequence). This CDR3 contains 11 residues. The CDR3 region is CASSQERDLFF. CDR3 nucleotides: TGTGCCAGCAGCCAAGAGCGGGATCTCTTCTTC.

In this sample, this clonotype turned up many times. The chain combines TRBV28 with TRBJ1-2; D is perhaps TRBD1 (6 bases). Germline CDR1 MDHEN, CDR2 SYDVKM. The CDR3 runs to 14 residues. Trimming took off 1 base at V and 4 bases at J, with 10 bases between the two ends. As DNA, the CDR3 is TGTGCCAGCAGTTTATCAGGGGCCCTCTATGGCTACACCTTC. It codes for CASSLSGALYGYTF.

The chain joins TRBV6-5 to TRBJ2-6; 12 bases align to TRBD2. The CDR3 runs to 22 residues. With 2 bases clipped from V and 2 bases from J, the junction kept 16 bases outside the gene matches. The germline gives CDR1 MNHEY, CDR2 SVGAGI. The CDR3 bases are TGTGCCAGCAGTTACAAGGGACCGGGAGGTTCTAGCGGGAGGGCTGGGGCCAACGTCCTGACTTTC. Encoded protein: CASSYKGPGGSSGRAGANVLTF.

There are a few counts of this clonotype. No conserved phenylalanine or tryptophan is present at the end of the CDR3, so a read error is the likely explanation. The limits of the CDR3 on the DNA are not certain, so only TCRdb's listed CDR3 is given. The chain has TRBV11-2 and TRBJ1-1. The V gene's germline CDR1 is SGHAT and CDR2 FQNNGV. The CDR3 length is 8 residues, termini included. CDR3 residues: CASTLREG.